The 20 T cell receptor beta chains below all came from one sample that was sequenced in a study of post-analysis software for immune sequencing data (dated by TCRdb to between 2014 and 2017). Points the paper makes about the study in general: Significantly higher frequencies in patients than in controls were found for about 5 TRBV segments, including TRBV5-6, TRBV5-1 and TRBV20-1.

Preparation of the library involved PCR. The sequencer listed for this sample is Illumina HiSeq 2500. To reduce PCR and sequencing biases, unique molecular identifiers were incorporated into the TCR beta cDNA libraries. Starting from the raw public reads, TCRdb applied fastp trimming at Q25, assembled clones with MiXCR and retained in-frame beta chains. Every distinct CDR3 protein forms one entry, paired with its most common genes and DNA. The sample yields fewer than 850,000 distinct CDR3 sequences; 25% to 30% were counted once. 0.55% to 0.65% of the sample is taken by the ten largest. These receptors have no known antigen. Sequencing was done on a sample of blood. Receptors originate from a girl aged 5-17 years with multiple sclerosis.

The CDR3 bases are TGCGCCAGCAGCCAAGGGCCCTTGGGCACTGAAGCTTTCTTT. Translation: CASSQGPLGTEAFF. The chain is built from TRBV4-1 and TRBJ1-1; D gene uncertain. V was cut by 1 base and J by 4 bases, with 10 bases left in between. From germline, CDR1 is MGHRA and CDR2 YSYEKL. The CDR3 runs to 14 residues.

This clonotype was counted at least ten times. The chain links TRBV10-3 to TRBJ2-5, with a tentative D call TRBD1 (5 bases). CDR3 length equals 14 residues. The germline CDR1 and CDR2 sequences are ENHRY and SYGVKD. V lost 4 bases and J 2 bases, leaving 11 bases between the germline ends. The CDR3 bases are TGTGCCATCAGTGCAGGTCCAGGGCAAGAGACCCAGTACTTC. This translates into CAISAGPGQETQYF.

V is TRBV12-5 and J is TRBJ2-1; D might be TRBD2 (6 bases). Per germline, CDR1 LGHNT and CDR2 FRNRAP. The CDR3 covers 12 residues. Trimming stripped 7 bases from V and 7 bases from J, with 11 bases between. The CDR3 loop is CASALGGNEQFF. The DNA of the CDR3 is TGTGCTAGTGCCCTGGGGGGAAATGAGCAGTTCTTC.

V gene TRBV3-1 combines with J gene TRBJ1-5, with a weak D call TRBD1 (5 bases). The CDR3 sequence is 16 residues long. CDR1 is LGHDT and CDR2 is YNNKEL in the germline V gene (reference sequence). Trimming took 1 base from V and 0 from J, leaving 10 bases between them. For the CDR3, the DNA is TGTGCCAGCAGCCAAGGCCTGACAGTTAGCAATCAGCCCCAGCATTTT. Translated: CASSQGLTVSNQPQHF.

This clonotype was recorded at least ten times. V is TRBV6-5 and J is TRBJ2-3; TRBD2 matches at 10 bases. Germline V lookup: CDR1 MNHEY, CDR2 SVGAGI. The CDR3 is 14 residues long. J lost 6 bases, V lost 7 bases, and 7 bases had no gene match. CDR3 bases: TGTGCCAGCACCCCTAGCGGGAGACGGGATACGCAGTATTTT. Encoded protein: CASTPSGRRDTQYF.

Note on this clonotype: A much larger clone differs from this one at a single base, so this may be a read error. The CDR3 region is CASSSGLAGGPGFERFF. CDR3 DNA sequence: TGCGCCAGCAGCTCCGGACTAGCGGGGGGGCCAGGGTTTGAGCGGTTCTTC. The gene calls are TRBV5-1 and TRBJ2-1; 15 positions match TRBD2. CDR3 length equals 17 residues. Per the germline V gene, CDR1 is SGHRS and CDR2 is YFSETQ.

To note about this clonotype: A read error may produce the germline difference seen at one junction end. V usage is TRBV20-1 and J usage is TRBJ2-1; D is uncertain. The CDR3 length is 11 residues. Germline V lookup: CDR1 DFQATT, CDR2 SNEGSKA (reference sequence). The CDR3 DNA is TGCAGGGCTAGAGACATGAATGAGCAGTTCTTC. Its translation: CRARDMNEQFF.

The chain employs TRBV4-3 and TRBJ2-2, with D perhaps TRBD2 (6 bases). This CDR3 contains 18 residues. CDR1 is LGHNA, CDR2 YSLEER, per germline. Trimming cost V 0 bases and J 0 bases, with 14 bases left between them. CDR3 protein: CASSQEIRRTTNTGELFF. As DNA, the CDR3 is TGCGCCAGCAGCCAAGAAATAAGGCGGACTACGAACACCGGGGAGCTGTTTTTT.

This chain joins TRBV6-2 or TRBV6-3 and TRBJ1-2; D possibly corresponds to TRBD1 (6 bases). Germline CDR1 is MNHEY and CDR2 is SVGEGT. The CDR3 length is 14 residues. Trimming cost V 0 bases and J 8 bases, with 13 bases left between them. The CDR3: CASSYSYPTGGYTF. CDR3 in DNA: TGTGCCAGCAGTTACTCGTATCCAACAGGGGGCTACACCTTC.

The V gene is TRBV28, the J gene TRBJ2-7, with 7 positions matching TRBD2. The V gene end was trimmed by 7 bases and the J gene end by 6 bases; junction bases not matched to a gene: 9. The germline V gene has CDR1 MDHEN and CDR2 SYDVKM. The CDR3 length is 13 residues. The CDR3 DNA follows: TGTGCCAGCATCGGCGGGAGCTCGGGCGAGCAGTACTTC. Translating gives CASIGGSSGEQYF.

This clonotype was observed once. One end of the junction is discordant with germline, which a read error may explain. The chain recombines TRBV6-2 or TRBV6-3 with TRBJ1-1; D is perhaps TRBD1 (6 bases). Germline-derived CDR1 and CDR2 are MNHEY and SVGEGT. This CDR3 spans 14 amino acids. DNA for the CDR3: TGTGCCAGCAGTAACTCGGTGACAGGCACTGAAGCTTTCTTT. Translating it yields CASSNSVTGTEAFF.

This chain joins TRBV20-1 and TRBJ1-4; possibly TRBD1 for D (5 bases). The CDR3 has 15 amino acids. V lost 6 bases and J lost 0, with 14 bases in between. Germline V CDR1 and CDR2: DFQATT, SNEGSKA (reference sequence). For the CDR3, the DNA is TGCAGTGCACTCGGCGGGGGTGCAACTAATGAAAAACTGTTTTTT. Translating it yields CSALGGGATNEKLFF.

The rearrangement uses TRBV29-1 and TRBJ2-5; D not certain. V was shortened by 2 bases and J by 4 bases, with 20 bases between the two germline ends. This CDR3 has 16 residues. In germline, CDR1 is SQVTM, CDR2 ANQGSEA. This chain's CDR3 is CSVELHLKTSRETQYF. CDR3 sequence (DNA): TGCAGCGTTGAACTCCATCTTAAGACTTCCAGAGAGACCCAGTACTTC.

This clonotype was counted between two and nine times. This chain connects TRBV15 to TRBJ1-2, with no clear D. Trimming cost V 0 bases and J 2 bases, with 10 bases left between them. The CDR3 is made up of 15 amino acids. Germline assignment: CDR1 LNHNV and CDR2 YYDKDF (reference sequence). CDR3 region: CATSRDPTGNYGYTF. Written as DNA, the CDR3 is TGTGCCACCAGCAGAGACCCTACGGGGAACTATGGCTACACCTTC.

The J gene is TRBJ2-1, the V gene TRBV20-1; TRBD1 matches at 9 bases. The CDR3 is made up of 12 amino acids. V trimming: 7 bases; J trimming: 8 bases; junction bases outside the gene matches: 6. Germline V gene sequence: CDR1 DFQATT, CDR2 SNEGSKA (reference sequence). The CDR3 DNA is TGCAGTGTCGATACAGGGGGCGATGAGCAGTTCTTC. This translates into CSVDTGGDEQFF.

This clonotype occurred many times. This rearrangement joins TRBV29-1 to TRBJ2-7; 8 bases match TRBD2. CDR1 and CDR2 (germline): SQVTM, ANQGSEA. The CDR3 covers 15 residues. V shed 7 bases, J shed 0 bases, and the junction held 11 bases outside the gene matches. CDR3 DNA sequence: TGCAGCGCCCGCCGGGGGGGAGCCAGCTCCTACGAGCAGTACTTC. Its translation: CSARRGGASSYEQYF.

A note on this clonotype: The conserved phenylalanine or tryptophan is not found at the CDR3 terminus, so this likely reflects a read error. The rearrangement links TRBV3-1 to TRBJ2-3, with a tentative D call TRBD1 (6 bases). The CDR3 contains 19 residues. The V end was cut by 1 base, the J end by 2 bases, with 22 bases between. Germline lookup yields CDR1 LGHDT and CDR2 YNNKEL (reference sequence). In DNA, the CDR3 is TGTGCCAGCAGCCAAGCGATCGGAGGACAGAAGATATTCACAGATACGCAGTATGTT. It yields the protein CASSQAIGGQKIFTDTQYV.

This clonotype came up a few times. The chain uses TRBV2 and TRBJ1-5, with TRBD1 matching over 9 bases. The CDR3 contains 14 residues. Per germline, CDR1 SNHLY and CDR2 FYNNEI. J was trimmed by 6 bases and V by 6 bases; bases with no gene match: 6. The CDR3 DNA reads as TGTGCCAGCAGGAGGGACAGGGAAGGTCAGCCCCAGCATTTT. Protein product: CASRRDREGQPQHF.

This clonotype came up many times. The chain has TRBV10-3 and TRBJ2-1, with D perhaps being TRBD1 or TRBD2 (6 bases each). In germline, CDR1 is ENHRY, CDR2 SYGVKD. Between the trimmed V and J ends, which lost 8 bases and 9 bases, there was a span of 23 bases. There are 15 residues in the CDR3. The CDR3 nucleotides read TGTGCCATCTCACCAAAGGGGGACTGGGTGCGTGAGCAGTTCTTC. It translates to CAISPKGDWVREQFF.

The V call is TRBV5-5, the J call TRBJ2-7; D remains ambiguous. V dropped 1 base and J dropped 1 base, with 9 bases sitting between them. Germline V gene data show CDR1 as SGHKS and CDR2 as YYEKEE (reference sequence). The CDR3 totals 14 residues. The CDR3 is CASSLYSGSYEQYF. DNA of the CDR3: TGTGCCAGCAGCTTGTACTCTGGGTCCTACGAGCAGTACTTC. The whole variable domain, remainder taken from reference TRBV5-5 and TRBJ2-7, is DAGVTQSPTHLIKTRGQQVTLRCSPISGHKSVSWYQQVLGQGPQFIFQYYEKEERGRGNFPDRFSARQFPNYSSELNVNALLLGDSALYLCASSLYSGSYEQYFGPGTRLTVT.